This T cell receptor beta chain emerged from a study of post-analysis software for immune sequencing data. Across the whole study: The courses of disease that were included comprised relapsing-remitting, secondary progressive and progressive-relapsing multiple sclerosis.

Worth noting for this clonotype: Its antigen is unknown. Since a much larger clone is just one base distant, this may be a read error.

Whole-study findings and limits: Batch-matched samples strongly co-clustered by F measure. A few TRBV segments were significantly more frequent in patients than in controls. TRBV5-6, TRBV5-1 and TRBV20-1 were among these segments. Significantly lower normalized Chao1 diversity was seen in multiple sclerosis patients than in controls.

Presence of unique molecular identifiers characterized the TCR beta cDNA libraries. T cells numbering about 0.9 to 11 million gave rise to some 500,000 cDNA molecules. TCRdb called the PCR reads again in MiXCR, with one record for every CDR3 protein. The top ten hold nearly 3.5% of the sample, which has under 200,000 distinct CDR3 sequences, over 25% seen once. V was pared by 7 bases and J by 3 bases, with 13 bases between. CDR3 length equals 15 residues. Germline CDR1 reads SEHNR; CDR2 reads FQNEAQ (reference sequence). This chain joins TRBV7-9 and TRBJ2-6; D ambiguous. The source is a girl between 2 and 17 years old with multiple sclerosis. Input material: blood. CDR3 nucleotide sequence: TGTGCCAGCAACACCGGCGTTGGTGGGGCCAACGTCCTGACTTTC. This gives the protein CASNTGVGGANVLTF.